The 26 T cell receptor beta chains reported below all come from one sample, sequenced in a study of post-analysis software for immune sequencing data. Regarding the study as a whole: Patients carried several TRBV segments more frequently than controls did, and TRBV5-6, TRBV5-1 and TRBV20-1 were among them.

No antigen is known for these receptors. Presence of unique molecular identifiers characterized the TCR beta cDNA libraries. TCRdb fed the PCR reads into MiXCR, producing one record per CDR3 protein. The table shows about 500,000 distinct CDR3 sequences, with roughly 45% occurring only once. The specimen was blood. The source is a girl between 10 and 17 years old with multiple sclerosis.

This rearrangement joins TRBV28 to TRBJ2-5, with TRBD2 matching 9 bases. The J call is uncertain, as TRBJ2-7 better fits the DNA end. The CDR3 sequence is 14 residues long. The germline V gene encodes CDR1 MDHEN and CDR2 SYDVKM. The CDR3 loop reads CASSSAAGGNEQYF. Written as DNA, the CDR3 is TGTGCCAGCAGTTCGGCAGCGGGAGGTAACGAGCAGTACTTC.

This clonotype was picked up a small number of times. The rearrangement joins TRBV5-1 to TRBJ2-3, with a weak D call TRBD2 (5 bases). V gave up 4 bases and J gave up 3 bases, with 18 bases separating them. The CDR3 has 16 amino acids. Germline-derived CDR1 and CDR2 are SGHRS and YFSETQ. CDR3 nucleotides: TGCGCCAGCAGCGCCAGGACGGATGCGGGTACAGATACGCAGTATTTT. As protein: CASSARTDAGTDTQYF. The whole variable domain, remainder taken from reference TRBV5-1 and TRBJ2-3, is KAGVTQTPRYLIKTRGQQVTLSCSPISGHRSVSWYQQTPGQGLQFLFEYFSETQRNKGNFPGRFSGRQFSNSRSEMNVSTLELGDSALYLCASSARTDAGTDTQYFGPGTRLTVL.

The rearrangement joins TRBV5-1 to TRBJ2-4, with 10 bases identical to TRBD2. V lost 4 bases and J lost 13; bases outside the gene matches: 11. Per the germline V gene, CDR1 is SGHRS and CDR2 is YFSETQ. The CDR3 is made up of 14 amino acids. In DNA form, the CDR3 reads TGCGCCAGCAGCCCTCTAGCGGGAGAGAACGGGCAGTACTTC. This sequence encodes CASSPLAGENGQYF.

This clonotype was recorded only once. The CDR3 loop reads CAISEGEGYTF. The CDR3 DNA reads TGTGCCATCAGTGAGGGTGAAGGCTACACCTTC. The chain uses TRBV10-3 and TRBJ1-2, with no clear D. Trimming pared 2 bases from V and 8 bases from J, leaving 6 bases between. The CDR3 is 11 residues long. Per germline, CDR1 ENHRY and CDR2 SYGVKD.

The V gene is TRBV20-1, the J gene TRBJ2-7, with D tentatively TRBD1 or TRBD2 (5 bases each). Trimming took off 0 bases at V and 2 bases at J, with 11 bases between the two ends. The CDR3 loop spans 14 amino acids. From germline, CDR1 is DFQATT and CDR2 SNEGSKA (reference sequence). DNA for the CDR3: TGCAGTGCTAGAGAGCCCAGGGACCCCTACGAGCAGTACTTC. It codes for CSAREPRDPYEQYF.

The sample holds a few counts of this clonotype. The chain recombines TRBV4-1 with TRBJ2-1, with 12 nucleotides matching TRBD1. The CDR3 sequence is 17 residues long. V lost 0 bases and J lost 7; bases outside the gene matches: 7. Germline CDR1 is MGHRA and CDR2 is YSYEKL. Here the CDR3 reads CASSQEGQGAKENEQFF. DNA of the CDR3: TGCGCCAGCAGCCAAGAGGGACAGGGGGCGAAGGAAAATGAGCAGTTCTTC.

Many counts were recorded for this clonotype. One end of the junction fails to match germline, which may point to a read error. V usage is TRBV5-1 and J usage is TRBJ2-7, with TRBD1 matching over 12 bases. Germline CDR1 is SGHRS and CDR2 is YFSETQ. This CDR3 region has 14 residues. The CDR3 DNA sequence: TGTGCCAGCAGCTTGGGACAGGGGGCTTACGAGCAGTACTTC. It specifies CASSLGQGAYEQYF.

This clonotype was detected many times. The chain uses TRBV20-1 and TRBJ2-3, with 10 nucleotides matching TRBD1. J lost 3 bases, V lost 4 bases, and 10 bases had no gene match. This CDR3 has 16 amino acids. Germline-derived CDR1 and CDR2 are DFQATT and SNEGSKA (reference sequence). The CDR3 DNA sequence: TGCAGTGCTAAGACCCCCGGGACAGGGGTAACAGATACGCAGTATTTT. It is translated as CSAKTPGTGVTDTQYF.

On this clonotype itself: One end of the junction fails to match germline, which may point to a read error. This chain links TRBV20-1 with TRBJ2-1, with TRBD2 identical over 9 bases. The length of the CDR3 is 17 residues. Germline V lookup: CDR1 DFQATT, CDR2 SNEGSKA (reference sequence). The CDR3 is CSAPGVLAGMSYNEQFF. The CDR3 nucleotides read TGTAGTGCTCCGGGAGTCCTAGCGGGGATGTCCTACAATGAGCAGTTCTTC.

This chain connects TRBV20-1 to TRBJ2-7, with a possible D match to TRBD2 (6 bases). V was trimmed by 6 bases and J by 3 bases, leaving 15 bases between them. The CDR3 loop spans 13 amino acids. The germline CDR1 and CDR2 sequences are DFQATT and SNEGSKA (reference sequence). The CDR3 nucleotides read TGCAGTGCAAACGGGGGTACCTACTACGAGCAGTACTTC. It yields the protein CSANGGTYYEQYF.

In its sample, this clonotype was seen many times. CDR3 protein: CSVEEAAASTDTQYF. The CDR3 DNA follows: TGCAGCGTTGAAGAGGCGGCGGCTAGCACAGATACGCAGTATTTT. The chain employs TRBV29-1 and TRBJ2-3; D uncertain. The germline gives CDR1 SQVTM, CDR2 ANQGSEA. V shed 0 bases and J shed 0 bases, with 10 bases lying between them. This CDR3 contains 15 residues.

Concerning this clonotype: The germline gene is not matched at one end of the junction; a read error may be the cause. V usage is TRBV29-1 and J usage is TRBJ2-1; the match to TRBD1 covers 8 bases. Germline CDR1 SQVTM, CDR2 ANQGSEA. The length of the CDR3 is 13 residues. The CDR3 region has the DNA TGCAGCGTTGAGACAGGGGTTTACAATGAGCAGGACTTC. It is translated as CSVETGVYNEQDF.

This clonotype was seen more than once but under ten times. One end of the junction does not line up with germline, which may come from a read error. The rearrangement joins TRBV7-7 to TRBJ2-7; D call uncertain. The last part of the DNA fits TRBJ2-5 better; the J call may be wrong. CDR3 length: 13 amino acids. Germline CDR1 SSHAT, CDR2 FNYEAQ (reference sequence). As DNA, the CDR3 is TGTGCTAGCAGCCAAGAACCGTTCGGGACCCAGTACTTC. Translated, it gives CASSQEPFGTQYF.

The J gene is TRBJ2-3, the V gene TRBV3-1; tentatively, D is TRBD2 (5 bases). V shed 3 bases and J shed 6 bases, with 19 bases lying between them. The length of the CDR3 is 16 residues. CDR1 and CDR2 from the germline V gene are LGHDT and YNNKEL (reference sequence). CDR3 bases: TGTGCCAGCAGCCACCGCGACTACCCACCACGGGATACGCAGTATTTT. Residues: CASSHRDYPPRDTQYF.

The rearrangement links TRBV3-1 to TRBJ2-3; 7 positions match TRBD2. V dropped 1 base and J dropped 8; count of bases not matched to a gene: 6. The V gene's germline CDR1 is LGHDT and CDR2 YNNKEL (reference sequence). This CDR3 is built from 14 residues. CDR3 residues: CASSQGGGSGTQYF. In DNA form, the CDR3 reads TGTGCCAGCAGCCAAGGGGGAGGGAGTGGTACGCAGTATTTT.

CDR3 bases: TGCAGTGCTAGAACTATGGCCCGAGAGACCCAGTACTTC. It codes for CSARTMARETQYF. V and J are TRBV20-1 and TRBJ2-5; D unclear. The CDR3 has 13 amino acids. With 2 bases removed from V and 4 bases from J, the gap between germline ends came to 11 bases. Germline V lookup: CDR1 DFQATT, CDR2 SNEGSKA (reference sequence).

This clonotype was seen ten or more times. This chain links TRBV28 with TRBJ2-3; no definite D call. The germline V gene has CDR1 MDHEN and CDR2 SYDVKM. Trimming stripped 6 bases from V and 2 bases from J, with 6 bases between. The CDR3 is 12 amino acids. Here the CDR3 reads CASSHNTDTQYF. CDR3 nucleotides: TGTGCCAGCAGCCACAACACAGATACGCAGTATTTT. The full variable domain, in which reference TRBV28 and TRBJ2-3 provide the parts outside the CDR3, is DVKVTQSSRYLVKRTGEKVFLECVQDMDHENMFWYRQDPGLGLRLIYFSYDVKMKEKGDIPEGYSVSREKKERFSLILESASTNQTSMYLCASSHNTDTQYFGPGTRLTVL.

The chain recombines TRBV18 with TRBJ2-5; the match to TRBD2 covers 8 bases. The CDR3 runs to 15 residues. Germline CDR1 KGHSH, CDR2 LQKENI. V gave up 3 bases and J gave up 1 base; unmatched junction bases: 4. CDR3 sequence: CASSPPGLVQETQYF. CDR3 coding DNA: TGTGCCAGCTCACCCCCGGGACTAGTCCAAGAGACCCAGTACTTC.

Notes on this clonotype: The junction departs from the called germline gene at one end, perhaps through a read error. The chain links TRBV4-1 to TRBJ1-2; tentatively, D is TRBD1 (6 bases). From germline, CDR1 is MGHRA and CDR2 YSYEKL. The CDR3 totals 14 residues. In DNA, the CDR3 is TGCGCCTGCAGCCAAGGGGCAGGGGTAGGCGGCTACACCTTC. Encoded protein: CACSQGAGVGGYTF.

This clonotype was observed a handful of times. The chain uses TRBV9 and TRBJ2-7, with a weak D call TRBD2 (5 bases). The CDR3 runs 13 residues. Between the trimmed V and J ends, which lost 1 base and 5 bases, there was a span of 10 bases. Looked up from germline, CDR1 is SGDLS and CDR2 is YYNGEE. The CDR3 DNA reads TGTGCCAGCAGCGTAAGGCCGGGGAACGAGCAGTACTTC. It specifies CASSVRPGNEQYF. The full variable domain, with the rest looked up from reference TRBV9 and TRBJ2-7, is DSGVTQTPKHLITATGQRVTLRCSPRSGDLSVYWYQQSLDQGLQFLIQYYNGEERAKGNILERFSAQQFPDLHSELNLSSLELGDSALYFCASSVRPGNEQYFGPGTRLTVT.

This clonotype was counted only a few times. The V gene is TRBV29-1, the J gene TRBJ2-3; 7 nucleotides match TRBD1. V lost 7 bases to trimming and J lost 2 bases; unmatched junction nucleotides: 6. Germline CDR1 and CDR2: SQVTM and ANQGSEA. This CDR3 contains 13 residues. This CDR3 reads CSAQTGFTDTQYF. CDR3 nucleotide sequence: TGCAGCGCCCAGACAGGGTTCACAGATACGCAGTATTTT.

J is TRBJ1-1 and V is TRBV29-1; D perhaps matches TRBD1 (6 bases). The CDR3 is 14 residues long. Germline CDR1 and CDR2: SQVTM and ANQGSEA. Between the trimmed V and J ends, which lost 7 bases and 3 bases, there was a span of 18 bases. CDR3 protein: CSADRSGSDTEAFF. CDR3 nucleotides: TGCAGCGCCGACAGGTCGGGGAGTGACACTGAAGCTTTCTTT. The full variable domain, in which reference TRBV29-1 and TRBJ1-1 provide the parts outside the CDR3, is SAVISQKPSRDICQRGTSLTIQCQVDSQVTMMFWYRQQPGQSLTLIATANQGSEATYESGFVIDKFPISRPNLTFSTLTVSNMSPEDSSIYLCSADRSGSDTEAFFGQGTRLTVV.

The genes are TRBV12-3 or TRBV12-4 and TRBJ1-2, with 7 bases identical to TRBD1. V was pared by 5 bases and J by 7 bases, with 7 bases of the junction left unmatched. The length of the CDR3 is 13 residues. CDR3 coding DNA: TGTGCCAGCAGTCACCCGACAGGGTCTGGCTACACCTTC. Protein sequence: CASSHPTGSGYTF.

The rearrangement uses TRBV28 and TRBJ1-2, with a weak D call TRBD1 (6 bases). The V end lost 5 bases, the J end lost 1 base, and 11 bases lay between the germline ends. This CDR3 is built from 14 residues. CDR1 and CDR2 (germline): MDHEN, SYDVKM. CDR3 loop: CASSNEDSNYGYTF. The CDR3 DNA follows: TGTGCCAGCAGTAACGAGGACAGTAACTATGGCTACACCTTC.

This clonotype was seen ten or more times. V is TRBV7-3 and J is TRBJ2-5; possibly TRBD1 or TRBD2 for D (7 bases each). V lost 6 bases and J 2 bases, leaving 19 bases between the germline ends. The CDR3 has 16 residues. Per the germline V gene, CDR1 is SGHTA and CDR2 is FQGTGA. CDR3 loop: CASRSAGQYKQETQYF. CDR3 nucleotide sequence: TGTGCCAGCAGATCAGCGGGACAGTACAAACAAGAGACCCAGTACTTC. Complete variable domain (other parts from reference TRBV7-3 and TRBJ2-5): GAGVSQTPSNKVTEKGKYVELRCDPISGHTALYWYRQSLGQGPEFLIYFQGTGAADDSGLPNDRFFAVRPEGSVSTLKIQRTERGDSAVYLCASRSAGQYKQETQYFGPGTRLLVL.

In its sample, this clonotype was seen a few times. V and J are TRBV20-1 and TRBJ1-4; TRBD1 agrees at 7 bases. This CDR3 has 14 amino acids. V was clipped by 5 bases and J by 7 bases; unmatched bases: 10. The germline gives CDR1 DFQATT, CDR2 SNEGSKA (reference sequence). CDR3 sequence reads: CSAHTGERSEKLFF. CDR3 nucleotide sequence: TGCAGTGCTCATACAGGGGAGAGGAGTGAAAAACTGTTTTTT.